The 16 T cell receptor beta chains in this list originate from one sample, sequenced in a study of T cell responses to AZD1222 COVID-19 vaccine. Clones were sequenced by immunoSEQ multiplex PCR, and TCRdb holds only the in-frame ones, with some missing. The data show under 130,000 clones, approximately 96% seen once. The sequencing here drew on peripheral blood, taken on day 0 of AZD1222 vaccination. Receptors originate from an adult in good health.

V is TRBV13 and J is TRBJ2-7; 7 bases line up with TRBD1. This CDR3 has 15 residues. V shed 3 bases and J 3 bases; nucleotides not matched to a gene: 8. CDR1 PRHDT and CDR2 FYEKMQ come from the germline V gene (reference sequence). CDR3 nucleotides: TGTGCCAGCAGCTTCGACCGGGACAGCTACTACGAGCAGTACTTC. Its translation is CASSFDRDSYYEQYF.

The V gene is TRBV11-2, the J gene TRBJ2-7; 8 positions match TRBD1. The CDR3 length is 15 residues. The junction had 8 bases not matched to a gene; V was cut back by 5 bases and J by 2 bases. Germline V gives CDR1 SGHAT, CDR2 FQNNGV. In nucleotides, the CDR3 is TGTGCCAGCAGCCCAACCTGGACAGGGACCTACGAGCAGTACTTC. Translating gives CASSPTWTGTYEQYF.

The chain combines TRBV10-3 with TRBJ1-5; D not resolved. From germline, CDR1 is ENHRY and CDR2 SYGVKD. The CDR3 has 13 residues. The V end was cut by 8 bases, the J end by 2 bases, with 10 bases between. For the CDR3, the DNA is TGTGCCATCGGGGATCGGGGCAATCAGCCCCAGCATTTT. Amino acids: CAIGDRGNQPQHF.

The rearrangement links TRBV15 to TRBJ2-5; perhaps TRBD2 as D (6 bases). The CDR3 loop spans 17 amino acids. The germline V gene encodes CDR1 LNHNV and CDR2 YYDKDF (reference sequence). Trimming shortened V by 4 bases and J by 1 base, and 19 bases separated the two germline ends. The CDR3: CATSTVGGLRGQETQYF. DNA for the CDR3: TGTGCCACCAGCACGGTTGGAGGGTTGAGGGGCCAAGAGACCCAGTACTTC. Together with reference TRBV15 and TRBJ2-5, the CDR3 gives the full variable domain: DAMVIQNPRYQVTQFGKPVTLSCSQTLNHNVMYWYQQKSSQAPKLLFHYYDKDFNNEADTPDNFQSRRPNTSFCFLDIRSPGLGDTAMYLCATSTVGGLRGQETQYFGPGTRLLVL.

The rearrangement uses TRBV7-8 and TRBJ1-1; 8 bases agree with TRBD1. CDR3 length equals 14 residues. Germline V lookup: CDR1 SGHVS, CDR2 FQNEAQ. V lost 5 bases and J lost 0; bases outside the gene matches: 2. This chain's CDR3 is CASSPTGVNTEAFF. CDR3 DNA: TGTGCCAGCAGCCCGACAGGGGTGAACACTGAAGCTTTCTTT.

The CDR3 loop reads CAIIKSQGRGTEAFF. The DNA for the CDR3 is TGTGCCATCATAAAATCCCAGGGAAGGGGCACTGAAGCTTTCTTT. The chain joins TRBV6-6 to TRBJ1-1; D perhaps matches TRBD1 (5 bases). CDR1 is MNHNY and CDR2 is SVGAGI in the germline V gene (reference sequence). V was trimmed by 10 bases and J by 4 bases, leaving 22 bases between them. The CDR3 covers 15 residues.

V and J are TRBV6-5 and TRBJ1-5, with 7 bases aligning to TRBD1. The junction had 10 bases not matched to a gene; V was cut back by 6 bases and J by 5 bases. Germline V gene lookup returns CDR1 MNHEY and CDR2 SVGAGI. This CDR3 spans 15 amino acids. CDR3 bases: TGTGCCAGCAGAAAACAGGGGAGGATCGATCAGCCCCAGCATTTT. This codes for CASRKQGRIDQPQHF.

V is TRBV11-1 and J is TRBJ2-1; TRBD2 aligns across 15 bases. Germline V gene data show CDR1 as SGHAT and CDR2 as FQDESV (reference sequence). The CDR3 runs 16 residues. The V and J ends lost 5 bases and 4 bases, in that order; junction bases with no gene match: 3. The DNA of the CDR3 is TGTGCCAGCAGCGAAGGACTAGCGGGAGGGTACAATGAGCAGTTCTTC. This encodes CASSEGLAGGYNEQFF. Supplemented by reference TRBV11-1 and TRBJ2-1, the full variable domain reads EAEVAQSPRYKITEKSQAVAFWCDPISGHATLYWYRQILGQGPELLVQFQDESVVDDSQLPKDRFSAERLKGVDSTLKIQPAELGDSAMYLCASSEGLAGGYNEQFFGPGTRLTVL.

This sequence joins TRBV7-9 and TRBJ1-5; a weak D match, TRBD1 (5 bases). The CDR3 consists of 15 residues. Germline CDR1 SEHNR, CDR2 FQNEAQ (reference sequence). Deletions cut 4 bases from V and 5 bases from J, with 15 bases between. The CDR3 nucleotides read TGTGCCAGCAGCTCAACAGAGGGGCCGGATCAGCCCCAGCATTTT. Translated: CASSSTEGPDQPQHF.

This chain joins TRBV2 and TRBJ1-1; no reliable D call. V shed 7 bases and J shed 0 bases, with 12 bases lying between them. Germline CDR1 reads SNHLY; CDR2 reads FYNNEI. CDR3 length: 14 residues. CDR3 DNA sequence: TGTGCCAGCACCTTCAGATACATGAACACTGAAGCTTTCTTT. Its translation is CASTFRYMNTEAFF.

The chain carries TRBV6-5 and TRBJ1-2, with 7 bases that match TRBD1. The CDR3 is 14 residues long. Germline V gene data show CDR1 as MNHEY and CDR2 as SVGAGI. The V and J ends lost 6 bases and 4 bases, in that order; junction bases with no gene match: 8. The DNA of the CDR3 is TGTGCCAGCAGAAGGGACAGAGGAACCTATGGCTACACCTTC. Its translation: CASRRDRGTYGYTF.

J is TRBJ2-5 and V is TRBV5-6; TRBD1 might be the D (5 bases). Trimming cost V 5 bases and J 3 bases, with 14 bases left between them. CDR3 length equals 14 residues. Germline V gives CDR1 SGHDT, CDR2 YYEEEE. The DNA for the CDR3 is TGTGCCAGCAGAGCTTGGGCAGGGAAAGAGACCCAGTACTTC. Its protein product is CASRAWAGKETQYF.

The chain joins TRBV3-1 (or the pseudogene TRBV3-2) to TRBJ2-1, with D perhaps assigned TRBD1 or TRBD2 (5 bases each). The CDR3 spans 15 residues. In germline, CDR1 is LGHDT, CDR2 YNNKEL (reference sequence). V was pared by 3 bases and J by 13 bases, with 22 bases between. CDR3 region: CASSQGTPRGAIQFF. In DNA form, the CDR3 reads TGTGCCAGCAGCCAGGGGACCCCCCGGGGAGCCATACAGTTCTTC.

The rearrangement uses TRBV5-4 and TRBJ2-5; unclear D gene. Germline values: CDR1 SGHNT, CDR2 YYREEE (reference sequence). The CDR3 is 18 amino acids. Trimming stripped 5 bases from V and 5 bases from J, with 28 bases between. The CDR3 DNA follows: TGTGCCAGCAGAAACGTACCCTCTGTGGAGCCGCTCGGGGAGACCCAGTACTTC. Translation gives CASRNVPSVEPLGETQYF.

The CDR3 sequence: CASIGNRGWDEKLFF. CDR3 sequence (DNA): TGTGCCAGCATCGGCAATAGGGGCTGGGATGAAAAACTGTTTTTT. The rearrangement links TRBV6-6 to TRBJ1-4; D is possibly TRBD1 (5 bases). Germline assignment: CDR1 MNHNY and CDR2 SVGAGI (reference sequence). The germline V and J ends were trimmed by 7 bases and 6 bases, with 18 bases remaining between them. The CDR3 runs 15 residues.

V gene TRBV4-1 combines with J gene TRBJ2-1; the match to TRBD2 covers 10 bases. The CDR3 contains 15 residues. In germline, CDR1 is MGHRA, CDR2 YSYEKL. V was clipped by 1 base and J by 10 bases; unmatched bases: 7. CDR3 nucleotides: TGCGCCAGCAGCCAAGCGTCGACTAGCGGGTGGGAGCAGTTCTTC. This gives the protein CASSQASTSGWEQFF.